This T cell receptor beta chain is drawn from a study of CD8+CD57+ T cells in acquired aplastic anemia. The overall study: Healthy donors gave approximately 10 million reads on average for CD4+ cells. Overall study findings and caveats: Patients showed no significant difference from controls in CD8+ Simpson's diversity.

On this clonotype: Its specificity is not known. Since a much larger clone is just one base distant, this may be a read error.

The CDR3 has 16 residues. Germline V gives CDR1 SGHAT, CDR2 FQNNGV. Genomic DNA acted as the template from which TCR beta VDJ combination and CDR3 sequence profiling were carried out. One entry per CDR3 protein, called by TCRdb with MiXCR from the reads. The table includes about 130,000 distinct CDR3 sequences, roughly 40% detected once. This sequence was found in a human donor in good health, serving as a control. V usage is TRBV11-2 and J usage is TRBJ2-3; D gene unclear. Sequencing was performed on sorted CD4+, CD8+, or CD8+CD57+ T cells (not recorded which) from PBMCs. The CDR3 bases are TGTACCAGCAGCTTAGATGGGAATAGCCCGGTAGATACGCAGTATTTT. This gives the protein CTSSLDGNSPVDTQYF.